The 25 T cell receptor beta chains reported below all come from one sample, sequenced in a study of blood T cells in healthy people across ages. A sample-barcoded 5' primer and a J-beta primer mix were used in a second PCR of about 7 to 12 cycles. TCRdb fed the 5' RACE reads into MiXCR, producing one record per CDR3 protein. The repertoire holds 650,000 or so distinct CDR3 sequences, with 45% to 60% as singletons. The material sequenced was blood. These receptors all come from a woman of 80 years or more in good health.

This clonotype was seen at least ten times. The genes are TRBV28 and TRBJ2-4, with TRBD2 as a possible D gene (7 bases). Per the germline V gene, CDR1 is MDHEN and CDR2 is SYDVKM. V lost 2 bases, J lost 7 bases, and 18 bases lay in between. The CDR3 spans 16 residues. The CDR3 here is CASSLSAGDGRNIQYF. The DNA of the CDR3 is TGTGCCAGCAGTTTAAGCGCAGGGGACGGGAGGAACATTCAGTACTTC. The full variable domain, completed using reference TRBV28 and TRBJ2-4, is DVKVTQSSRYLVKRTGEKVFLECVQDMDHENMFWYRQDPGLGLRLIYFSYDVKMKEKGDIPEGYSVSREKKERFSLILESASTNQTSMYLCASSLSAGDGRNIQYFGAGTRLSVL.

The CDR3 here is CSVEYYGTDTQYF. In DNA form, the CDR3 reads TGCAGCGTTGAATATTACGGCACAGATACGCAGTATTTT. The chain is built from TRBV29-1 and TRBJ2-3; D is unclear. This CDR3 contains 13 residues. Germline assignment: CDR1 SQVTM and CDR2 ANQGSEA. Deletions cut 2 bases from V and 1 base from J, with 7 bases between.

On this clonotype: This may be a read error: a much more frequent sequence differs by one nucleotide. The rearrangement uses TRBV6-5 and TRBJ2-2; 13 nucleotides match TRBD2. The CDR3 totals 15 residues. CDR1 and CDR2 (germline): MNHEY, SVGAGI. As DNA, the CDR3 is TGTGCCAGCAGCAGACTAGCGGGAGGCGCCGGGGGGCTGTTTTTT. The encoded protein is CASSRLAGGAGGLFF.

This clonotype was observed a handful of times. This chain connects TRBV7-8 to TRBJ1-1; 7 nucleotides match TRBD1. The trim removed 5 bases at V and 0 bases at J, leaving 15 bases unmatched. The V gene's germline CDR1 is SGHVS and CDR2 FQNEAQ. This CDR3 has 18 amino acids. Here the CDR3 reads CASSTPWDRQNMNTEAFF. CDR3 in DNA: TGTGCCAGCAGCACCCCTTGGGACAGACAGAACATGAACACTGAAGCTTTCTTT.

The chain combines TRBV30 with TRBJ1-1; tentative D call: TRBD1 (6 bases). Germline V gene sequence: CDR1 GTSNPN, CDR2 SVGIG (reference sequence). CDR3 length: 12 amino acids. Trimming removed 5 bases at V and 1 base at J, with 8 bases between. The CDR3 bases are TGTGCCTGGTACAGGGAGAACACTGAAGCTTTCTTT. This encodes CAWYRENTEAFF.

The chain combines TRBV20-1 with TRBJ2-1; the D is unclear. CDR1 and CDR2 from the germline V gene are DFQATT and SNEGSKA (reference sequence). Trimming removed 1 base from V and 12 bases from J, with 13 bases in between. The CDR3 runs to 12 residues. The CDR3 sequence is CSARVPLRGQFF. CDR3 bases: TGCAGTGCTAGAGTCCCACTAAGAGGGCAGTTCTTC.

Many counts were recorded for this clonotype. CDR3 sequence reads: CSARDPRQGKGETQYF. CDR3 DNA sequence: TGCAGTGCTAGAGATCCGCGACAGGGAAAGGGGGAGACCCAGTACTTC. The J gene is TRBJ2-5, the V gene TRBV20-1; TRBD1 aligns across 7 bases. The ends lost 0 bases at V and 5 bases at J; junction bases unmatched: 12. The CDR3 consists of 16 residues. CDR1 DFQATT and CDR2 SNEGSKA come from the germline V gene (reference sequence).

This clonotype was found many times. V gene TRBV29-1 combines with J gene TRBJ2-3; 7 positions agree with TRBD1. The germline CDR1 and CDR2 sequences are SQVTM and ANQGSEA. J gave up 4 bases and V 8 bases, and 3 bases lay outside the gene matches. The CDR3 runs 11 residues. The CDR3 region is CSTGQPDTQYF. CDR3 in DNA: TGCAGCACGGGACAGCCAGATACGCAGTATTTT.

This chain's CDR3 is CASSFGQVGSVWETQYF. The CDR3 DNA follows: TGTGCCAGCAGTTTTGGTCAGGTGGGGTCCGTTTGGGAGACCCAGTACTTC. This chain links TRBV12-3 or TRBV12-4 with TRBJ2-5; D is undetermined. The CDR3 is 17 residues long. V was shortened by 3 bases and J by 5 bases, with 22 bases between the two germline ends.

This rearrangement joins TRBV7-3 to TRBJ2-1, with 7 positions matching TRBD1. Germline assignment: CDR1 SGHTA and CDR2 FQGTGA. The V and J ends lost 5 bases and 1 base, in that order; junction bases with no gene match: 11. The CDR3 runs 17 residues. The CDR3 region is CASSERQGRSSYNEQFF. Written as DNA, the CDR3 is TGTGCCAGCAGCGAAAGACAGGGCAGGTCGTCCTACAATGAGCAGTTCTTC.

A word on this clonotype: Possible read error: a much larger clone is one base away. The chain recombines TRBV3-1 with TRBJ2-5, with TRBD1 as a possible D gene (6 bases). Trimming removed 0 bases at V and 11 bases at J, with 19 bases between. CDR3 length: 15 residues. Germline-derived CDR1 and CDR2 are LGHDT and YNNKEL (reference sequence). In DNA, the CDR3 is TGTGCCAGCAGCCAAGATCCAGGGGCGTTGGATGAGCAGTACTTC. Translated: CASSQDPGALDEQYF.

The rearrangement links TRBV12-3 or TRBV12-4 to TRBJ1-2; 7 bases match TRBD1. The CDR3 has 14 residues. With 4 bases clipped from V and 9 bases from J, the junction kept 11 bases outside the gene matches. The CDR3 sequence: CASSSFVGDSSYTF. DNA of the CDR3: TGTGCCAGCAGTTCTTTTGTGGGGGACAGCAGCTACACCTTC.

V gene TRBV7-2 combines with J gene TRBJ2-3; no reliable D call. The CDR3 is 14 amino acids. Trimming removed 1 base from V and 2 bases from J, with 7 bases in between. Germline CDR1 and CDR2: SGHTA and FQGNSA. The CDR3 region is CASSLGEHTDTQYF. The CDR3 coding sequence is TGTGCCAGCAGCTTAGGGGAACACACAGATACGCAGTATTTT.

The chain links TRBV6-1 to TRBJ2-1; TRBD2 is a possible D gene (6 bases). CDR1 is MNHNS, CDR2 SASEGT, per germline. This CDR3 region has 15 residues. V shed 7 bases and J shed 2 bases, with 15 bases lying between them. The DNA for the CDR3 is TGTGCCAGCACTACCCGGGGGAAGACCTACAATGAGCAGTTCTTC. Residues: CASTTRGKTYNEQFF.

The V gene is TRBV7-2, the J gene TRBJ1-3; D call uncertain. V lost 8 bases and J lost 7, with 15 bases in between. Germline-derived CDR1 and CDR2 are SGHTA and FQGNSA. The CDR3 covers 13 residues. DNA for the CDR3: TGTGCCAGCGCCCCTGCGGGCGGGAACACCATATATTTT. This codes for CASAPAGGNTIYF. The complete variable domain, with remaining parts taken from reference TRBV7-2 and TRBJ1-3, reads GAGVSQSPSNKVTEKGKDVELRCDPISGHTALYWYRQSLGQGLEFLIYFQGNSAPDKSGLPSDRFSAERTGGSVSTLTIQRTQQEDSAVYLCASAPAGGNTIYFGEGSWLTVV.

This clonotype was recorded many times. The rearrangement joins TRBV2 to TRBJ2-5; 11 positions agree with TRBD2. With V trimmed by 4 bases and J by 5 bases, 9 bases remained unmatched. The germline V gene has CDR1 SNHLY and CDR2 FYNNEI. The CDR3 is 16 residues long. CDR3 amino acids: CASSASYSGGAETQYF. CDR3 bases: TGTGCCAGCAGTGCCTCCTATAGCGGGGGGGCCGAGACCCAGTACTTC.

The CDR3 region is CASSVLSGVQETQYF. In DNA form, the CDR3 reads TGTGCCAGCAGCGTCCTTAGCGGGGTTCAAGAGACCCAGTACTTC. This chain connects TRBV9 to TRBJ2-5; 8 bases are shared with TRBD2. Losses at the gene ends were 2 bases for V and 2 bases for J; bases not matched to a gene: 5. The germline CDR1 and CDR2 sequences are SGDLS and YYNGEE. The CDR3 loop spans 15 amino acids.

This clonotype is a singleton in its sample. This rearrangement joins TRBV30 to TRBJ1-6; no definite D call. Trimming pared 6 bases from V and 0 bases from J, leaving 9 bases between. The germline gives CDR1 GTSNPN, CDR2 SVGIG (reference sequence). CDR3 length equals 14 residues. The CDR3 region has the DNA TGTGCCTGCAAATGGGCCTCCTATAATTCACCCCTCCACTTT. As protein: CACKWASYNSPLHF.

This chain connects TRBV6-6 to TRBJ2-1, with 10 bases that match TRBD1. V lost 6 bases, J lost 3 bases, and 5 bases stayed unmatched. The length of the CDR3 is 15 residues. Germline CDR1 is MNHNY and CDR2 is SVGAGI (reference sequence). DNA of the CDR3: TGTGCCAGCAGCCTTGGGACAGGGGACTACAATGAGCAGTTCTTC. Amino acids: CASSLGTGDYNEQFF.

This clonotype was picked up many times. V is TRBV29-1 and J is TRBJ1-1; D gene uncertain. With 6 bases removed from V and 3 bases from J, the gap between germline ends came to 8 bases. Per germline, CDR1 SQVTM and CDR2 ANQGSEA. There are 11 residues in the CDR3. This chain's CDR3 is CSVLTDTEAFF. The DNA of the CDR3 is TGCAGCGTCCTCACAGACACTGAAGCTTTCTTT.

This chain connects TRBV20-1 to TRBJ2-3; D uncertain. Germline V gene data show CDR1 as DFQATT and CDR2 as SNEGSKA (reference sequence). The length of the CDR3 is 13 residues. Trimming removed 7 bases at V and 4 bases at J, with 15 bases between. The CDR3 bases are TGCAGTGGGTCGTCGTTCGTGCCAGATACGCAGTATTTT. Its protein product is CSGSSFVPDTQYF.

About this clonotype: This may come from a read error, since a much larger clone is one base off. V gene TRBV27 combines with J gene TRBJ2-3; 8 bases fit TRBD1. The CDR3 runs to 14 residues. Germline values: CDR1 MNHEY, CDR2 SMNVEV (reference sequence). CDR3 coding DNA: TGTGCCGGCAGCTCGGGACAGGCCCTCGATACGCAGTATTTT. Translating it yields CAGSSGQALDTQYF.

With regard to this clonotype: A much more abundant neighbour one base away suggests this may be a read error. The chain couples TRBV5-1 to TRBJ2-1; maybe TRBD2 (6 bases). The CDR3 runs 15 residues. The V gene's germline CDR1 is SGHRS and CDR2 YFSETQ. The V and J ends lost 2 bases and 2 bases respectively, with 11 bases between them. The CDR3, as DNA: TGCGCCAGCAGCTTTGACGGGAGCCCCTACAATGAGCAGTTCTTC. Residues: CASSFDGSPYNEQFF.

The CDR3, as DNA: TGTGCCAGCAGCTTAGATCTGGACAGCTCCTACGAGCAGTACTTC. Protein: CASSLDLDSSYEQYF. The chain recombines TRBV11-2 with TRBJ2-7, with a tentative D call TRBD1 (6 bases). Trimming pared 0 bases from V and 0 bases from J, leaving 9 bases between. Per germline, CDR1 SGHAT and CDR2 FQNNGV. The CDR3 runs to 15 residues.

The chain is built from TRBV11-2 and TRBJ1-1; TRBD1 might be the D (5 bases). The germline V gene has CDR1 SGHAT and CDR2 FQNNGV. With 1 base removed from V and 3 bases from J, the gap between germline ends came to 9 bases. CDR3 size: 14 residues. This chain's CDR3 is CASSLGGGYTEAFF. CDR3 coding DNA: TGTGCCAGCAGCTTAGGGGGGGGGTACACTGAAGCTTTCTTT. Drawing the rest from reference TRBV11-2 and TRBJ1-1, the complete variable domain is EAGVAQSPRYKIIEKRQSVAFWCNPISGHATLYWYQQILGQGPKLLIQFQNNGVVDDSQLPKDRFSAERLKGVDSTLKIQPAKLEDSAVYLCASSLGGGYTEAFFGQGTRLTVV.